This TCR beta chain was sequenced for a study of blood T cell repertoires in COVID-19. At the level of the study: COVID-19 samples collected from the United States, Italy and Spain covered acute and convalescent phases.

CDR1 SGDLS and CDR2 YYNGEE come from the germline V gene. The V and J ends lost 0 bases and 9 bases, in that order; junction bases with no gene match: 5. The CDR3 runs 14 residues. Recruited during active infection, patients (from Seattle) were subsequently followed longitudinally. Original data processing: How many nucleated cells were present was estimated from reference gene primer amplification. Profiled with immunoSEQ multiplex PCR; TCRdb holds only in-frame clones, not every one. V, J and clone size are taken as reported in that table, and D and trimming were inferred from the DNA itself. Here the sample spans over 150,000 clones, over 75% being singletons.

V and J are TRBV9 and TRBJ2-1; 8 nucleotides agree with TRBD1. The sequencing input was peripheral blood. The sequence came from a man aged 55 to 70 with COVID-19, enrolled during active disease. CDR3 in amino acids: CASSVGQGFLEQFF. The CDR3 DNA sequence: TGTGCCAGCAGCGTAGGACAGGGGTTTCTTGAGCAGTTCTTC.